The sequence of this T cell receptor (beta chain) was determined in a study of blood T cell repertoires in COVID-19. Study information: Samples of COVID-19 (acute and convalescent) were obtained from the United States, Italy and Spain.

Clones were sequenced by immunoSEQ multiplex PCR, and TCRdb holds only the in-frame ones, with some missing. Altogether some 320,000 clones are present, 85% being singletons, with the ten largest covering under 2%. The CDR3 length is 16 residues. CDR1 SGHTA and CDR2 FQGNSA come from the germline V gene. The V and J ends lost 4 bases and 3 bases respectively, with 16 bases between them. This clone turned up a few times. Which cohort a participant joined came from the clinical history participants gave. Exposed participants encountered a COVID-19 case during the 2 weeks preceding study entry. The chain joins TRBV7-2 to TRBJ2-1; D may be TRBD1 (6 bases). Specimen: PBMCs or T cells enriched from blood (not recorded which). This sequence originates from a woman aged 25 to 39 who had been exposed to COVID-19. As DNA, the CDR3 is TGTGCCAGCAGCTATACTCCGGGACACAGCTACAATGAGCAGTTCTTC. Translation gives CASSYTPGHSYNEQFF.